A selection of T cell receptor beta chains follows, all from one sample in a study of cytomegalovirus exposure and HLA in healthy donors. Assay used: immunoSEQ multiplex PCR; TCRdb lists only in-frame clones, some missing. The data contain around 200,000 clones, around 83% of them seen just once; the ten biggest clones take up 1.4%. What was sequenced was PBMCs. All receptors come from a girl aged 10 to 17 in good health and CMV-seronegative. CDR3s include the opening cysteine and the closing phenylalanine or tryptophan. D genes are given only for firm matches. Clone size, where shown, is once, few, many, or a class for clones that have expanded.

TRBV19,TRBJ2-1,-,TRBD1,CASRDRGTLYNEQFF,TGTGCCAGTAGAGACAGGGGAACCCTTTACAATGAGCAGTTCTTC
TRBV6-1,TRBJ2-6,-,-,CASGAPVGANVLTF,TGTGCCAGTGGAGCCCCCGTTGGGGCCAACGTCCTGACTTTC
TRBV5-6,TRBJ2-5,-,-,CASSQQVGVSWAVQETQYF,TGTGCCAGCAGCCAGCAGGTCGGTGTCTCCTGGGCAGTACAAGAGACCCAGTACTTC
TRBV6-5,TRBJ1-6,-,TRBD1,CASSYSGTGNSPLHF,TGTGCCAGCAGTTACTCGGGGACAGGGAATTCACCCCTCCACTTT
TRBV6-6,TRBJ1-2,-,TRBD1,CATSTQGVHYGHTF,TGTGCAACGAGTACGCAGGGGGTTCACTATGGCCACACCTTC
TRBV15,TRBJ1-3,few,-,CATSPGVGGNTIYF,TGTGCCACCAGCCCGGGGGTAGGAGGAAACACCATATATTTT
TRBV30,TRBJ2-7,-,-,CAWTTLGASSYEQYF,TGTGCCTGGACCACCTTGGGGGCGAGCTCCTACGAGCAGTACTTC
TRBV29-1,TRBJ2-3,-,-,CSVESSTDTQYF,TGCAGCGTTGAGTCGAGCACAGATACGCAGTATTTT
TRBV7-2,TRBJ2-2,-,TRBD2,CASSYPSGSVTGELFF,TGTGCCAGCAGCTATCCGAGCGGGAGTGTCACCGGGGAGCTGTTTTTT
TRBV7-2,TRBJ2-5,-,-,CASSLGTSETQYF,TGTGCCAGCAGCTTAGGTACTTCAGAGACCCAGTACTTC
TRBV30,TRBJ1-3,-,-,CACFRPFSGNTIYF,TGTGCCTGCTTCAGGCCCTTCTCTGGAAACACCATATATTTT
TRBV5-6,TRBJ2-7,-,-,CASNSRNGYEQYF,TGTGCCAGCAACTCAAGAAATGGCTACGAGCAGTACTTC
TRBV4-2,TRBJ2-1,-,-,CASSQEGQDSYNEQFF,TGTGCCAGCAGCCAAGAAGGACAAGACTCGTACAATGAGCAGTTCTTC
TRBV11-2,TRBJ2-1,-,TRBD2,CASSLAGRGDEQFF,TGTGCCAGCAGCTTAGCCGGGAGGGGCGATGAGCAGTTCTTC
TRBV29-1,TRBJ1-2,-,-,CSVVTGSGIDGYTF,TGCAGCGTTGTAACAGGGAGCGGGATAGATGGCTACACCTTC
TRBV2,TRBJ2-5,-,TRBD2,CASTDGASGGAYETQYF,TGTGCCAGTACCGATGGGGCTAGCGGGGGGGCGTATGAGACCCAGTACTTC
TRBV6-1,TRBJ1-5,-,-,CASSGEVLAQHF,TGTGCCAGCAGTGGGGAGGTTTTGGCCCAGCATTTT
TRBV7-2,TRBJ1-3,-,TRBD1,CASSLRQGGINTIYF,TGTGCCAGCAGCCTGAGACAGGGGGGCATAAACACCATATATTTT
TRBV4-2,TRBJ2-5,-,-,CASSQDRGDGRETQYF,TGTGCCAGCAGCCAAGATCGCGGGGACGGAAGAGAGACCCAGTACTTC
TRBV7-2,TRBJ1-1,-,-,CASSLDPRDTEAFF,TGTGCCAGCAGCTTAGACCCAAGAGACACTGAAGCTTTCTTT
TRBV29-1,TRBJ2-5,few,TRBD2,CSVTSGTETQYF,TGCAGCGTGACTAGCGGGACTGAGACCCAGTACTTC
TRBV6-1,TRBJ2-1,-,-,CASSLSHLNNEQFF,TGTGCCAGCAGTTTAAGCCACCTAAACAATGAGCAGTTCTTC
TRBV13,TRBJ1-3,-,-,CASSPRGPGNTIYF,TGTGCCAGCAGTCCTAGGGGTCCTGGAAACACCATATATTTT
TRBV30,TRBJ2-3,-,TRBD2,CAWSRAGITSTDTQYF,TGTGCCTGGAGTCGAGCGGGAATCACTAGCACAGATACGCAGTATTTT
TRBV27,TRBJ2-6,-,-,CASSGTDSGANVLTF,TGTGCCAGCAGTGGTACAGACTCTGGGGCCAACGTCCTGACTTTC
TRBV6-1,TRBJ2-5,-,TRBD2,CASSVPAGGQETQYF,TGTGCCAGCAGTGTGCCAGCGGGGGGGCAGGAGACCCAGTACTTC
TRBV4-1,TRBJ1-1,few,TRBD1,CASSPNGQGRLVEAEAFF,TGCGCCAGCAGCCCTAACGGACAGGGGAGGTTAGTGGAGGCTGAAGCTTTCTTT
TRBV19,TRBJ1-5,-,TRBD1,CASSHDRAGSNQPQHF,TGTGCCAGTAGCCACGACAGGGCCGGGAGCAATCAGCCCCAGCATTTT
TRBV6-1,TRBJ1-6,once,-,CASSDHRVTIRRSPLHF,TGTGCCAGCAGTGATCATCGGGTAACTATTAGAAGGTCACCCCTCCACTTT
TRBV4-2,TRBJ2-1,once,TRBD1,CASSPGQDNEQFF,TGTGCCAGCAGCCCAGGACAGGACAATGAGCAGTTCTTC
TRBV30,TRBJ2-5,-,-,CAWSVHGRETQYF,TGTGCCTGGAGTGTACATGGCCGCGAGACCCAGTACTTC
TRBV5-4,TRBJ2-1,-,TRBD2,CASSKGVAGDNEQFF,TGTGCCAGCAGCAAGGGGGTAGCGGGGGACAATGAGCAGTTCTTC
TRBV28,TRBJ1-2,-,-,CASSVGRDYGYTF,TGTGCCAGCAGTGTAGGGAGGGACTATGGCTACACCTTC
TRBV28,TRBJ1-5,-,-,CASRRAHQPQHF,TGTGCCAGCAGGAGGGCCCATCAGCCCCAGCATTTT
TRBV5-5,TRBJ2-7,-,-,CASSPDWSSYEQYF,TGTGCCAGCAGCCCCGACTGGAGCTCCTACGAGCAGTACTTC
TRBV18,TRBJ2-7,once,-,CASSPSKGAYEQYF,TGTGCCAGCTCACCGTCCAAGGGAGCCTACGAGCAGTACTTC
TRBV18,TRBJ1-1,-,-,CASSPRPGDGTSDTEAFF,TGTGCCAGCTCACCACGCCCTGGAGACGGGACATCGGACACTGAAGCTTTCTTT
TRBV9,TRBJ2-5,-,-,CASSVGTTQETQYF,TGTGCCAGCAGCGTAGGAACTACGCAAGAGACCCAGTACTTC
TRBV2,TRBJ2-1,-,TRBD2,CASSEAGLVVYNEQFF,TGTGCCAGCAGTGAAGCGGGACTAGTAGTCTACAATGAGCAGTTCTTC
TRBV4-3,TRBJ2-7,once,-,CASSRHSGSSYEQYF,TGCGCCAGCAGCCGTCACTCGGGGAGCTCCTACGAGCAGTACTTC
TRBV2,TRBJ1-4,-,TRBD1,CAIRQGLNEKLFF,TGTGCCATCCGACAGGGGTTAAATGAAAAACTGTTTTTT
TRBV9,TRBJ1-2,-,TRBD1,CASSPRTGGVGYTF,TGTGCCAGCAGCCCCAGGACAGGGGGAGTTGGCTACACCTTC
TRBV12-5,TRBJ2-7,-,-,CASGLIHWGKYYEQYF,TGTGCTAGTGGTTTGATTCACTGGGGCAAATACTACGAGCAGTACTTC